The next 29 T cell receptor beta chains were all read from a single sample in a study of technical replicates of blood from several donors. Sequenced by immunoSEQ multiplex PCR; TCRdb stores in-frame clones only, minus some. The table lists thousands of clones, about nine tenths of them singletons, with over 8.5% in the top ten. Material: PBMCs. These receptors were taken from a human donor in good health.

The rearrangement links TRBV7-7 to TRBJ2-3; TRBD2 matches at 10 bases. This CDR3 has 19 residues. With 3 bases clipped from V and 0 bases from J, the junction kept 12 bases outside the gene matches. Germline-derived CDR1 and CDR2 are SSHAT and FNYEAQ (reference sequence). The CDR3 is CASSLGSSGGTLSTDTQYF. In DNA form, the CDR3 reads TGTGCCAGCAGCTTGGGGTCTAGCGGGGGAACCCTAAGCACAGATACGCAGTATTTT.

V and J are TRBV30 and TRBJ1-5, with D possibly being TRBD1 (5 bases). The CDR3 has 14 residues. Germline values: CDR1 GTSNPN, CDR2 SVGIG (reference sequence). The germline V and J ends were trimmed by 0 bases and 5 bases, with 11 bases remaining between them. As DNA, the CDR3 is TGTGCCTGGAGTGTAAACAGGAACGATCAGCCCCAGCATTTT. Protein: CAWSVNRNDQPQHF.

This CDR3 is CAWGVGPGSEKLFF. CDR3 nucleotide sequence: TGTGCCTGGGGGGTGGGGCCCGGTTCGGAAAAACTGTTTTTT. The chain is built from TRBV30 and TRBJ1-4, with D possibly TRBD1 on 5 matching bases. Trimming pared 5 bases from V and 8 bases from J, leaving 18 bases between. There are 14 residues in the CDR3. Germline V gene lookup returns CDR1 GTSNPN and CDR2 SVGIG (reference sequence). Filled out from reference TRBV30 and TRBJ1-4, the complete variable domain reads SQTIHQWPATLVQPVGSPLSLECTVEGTSNPNLYWYRQAAGRGLQLLFYSVGIGQISSEVPQNLSASRPQDRQFILSSKKLLLSDSGFYLCAWGVGPGSEKLFFGSGTQLSVL.

This chain uses TRBV11-3 with TRBJ1-2, with TRBD1 matching 11 bases. CDR1 and CDR2 from the germline V gene are SGHNT and YENEEA. This CDR3 is built from 12 residues. Losses at the gene ends were 6 bases for V and 6 bases for J; bases not matched to a gene: 0. The CDR3 is CASRGQGDGYTF. The CDR3 bases are TGTGCCAGCAGGGGACAGGGGGATGGCTACACCTTC.

The V and J genes are TRBV5-5 and TRBJ1-1, with TRBD1 as a possible D gene (6 bases). Germline-derived CDR1 and CDR2 are SGHKS and YYEKEE (reference sequence). The CDR3 sequence is 13 residues long. V lost 4 bases and J 3 bases, leaving 10 bases between the germline ends. CDR3 coding DNA: TGTGCCAGCAGCCGACAGGCGGACACTGAAGCTTTCTTT. Amino acids: CASSRQADTEAFF.

J is TRBJ2-3 and V is TRBV2, with D perhaps TRBD1 (5 bases). The CDR3 is made up of 14 amino acids. V was trimmed by 5 bases and J by 0 bases, leaving 9 bases between them. Germline CDR1 is SNHLY and CDR2 is FYNNEI. CDR3 in DNA: TGTGCCAGCAGTCTGGACACTAGCACAGATACGCAGTATTTT. As protein: CASSLDTSTDTQYF. The full variable domain, its missing parts supplied by reference TRBV2 and TRBJ2-3, is EPEVTQTPSHQVTQMGQEVILRCVPISNHLYFYWYRQILGQKVEFLVSFYNNEISEKSEIFDDQFSVERPDGSNFTLKIRSTKLEDSAMYFCASSLDTSTDTQYFGPGTRLTVL.

This rearrangement joins TRBV23-1 to TRBJ2-7, with a possible D match to TRBD2 (5 bases). TRBV23-1 is treated as an ORF (open reading frame) with a function not yet certain. This CDR3 spans 15 amino acids. Trimming pared 6 bases from V and 4 bases from J, leaving 19 bases between. This chain's CDR3 is CASRPPDSLWYEQYF. In DNA, the CDR3 is TGCGCCAGCAGACCTCCGGACTCCTTATGGTACGAGCAGTACTTC.

The chain employs TRBV13 and TRBJ2-7; possibly TRBD2 for D (5 bases). The V gene's germline CDR1 is PRHDT and CDR2 FYEKMQ (reference sequence). CDR3 length equals 11 residues. With 6 bases removed from V and 6 bases from J, the gap between germline ends came to 9 bases. The CDR3 DNA reads TGTGCCAGCAGATCTAGCACCGAGCAGTACTTC. The encoded protein is CASRSSTEQYF.

The chain couples TRBV5-1 to TRBJ2-7, with 11 positions matching TRBD1. There are 17 residues in the CDR3. The germline gives CDR1 SGHRS, CDR2 YFSETQ. After removal of 1 base from V and 1 base from J, the junction contained 7 bases not matched to a gene. DNA for the CDR3: TGCGCCAGCAGCTTGACCTCTGGGACAGGGGGATCCTACGAGCAGTACTTC. As protein: CASSLTSGTGGSYEQYF.

The V call is TRBV27, the J call TRBJ2-1; 8 nucleotides line up with TRBD1. The germline CDR1 and CDR2 sequences are MNHEY and SMNVEV (reference sequence). The junction had 8 bases not matched to a gene; V was cut back by 1 base and J by 6 bases. This CDR3 has 16 residues. Written as DNA, the CDR3 is TGTGCCAGCAGTTTATTGGGACAGGTCCCTCGCAATGAGCAGTTCTTC. Translating gives CASSLLGQVPRNEQFF.

The chain joins TRBV5-1 to TRBJ1-4; D gene ambiguous. The germline gives CDR1 SGHRS, CDR2 YFSETQ. Trimming took 0 bases from V and 8 from J, leaving 11 bases between them. The CDR3 sequence is 14 residues long. This CDR3 reads CASSLDRGGEKLFF. The DNA of the CDR3 is TGCGCCAGCAGCTTGGATCGGGGAGGGGAAAAACTGTTTTTT.

The V gene is TRBV5-4, the J gene TRBJ1-5; TRBD1 is a possible D gene (5 bases). The germline V and J ends were trimmed by 5 bases and 2 bases, with 14 bases remaining between them. Germline assignment: CDR1 SGHNT and CDR2 YYREEE (reference sequence). CDR3 size: 15 residues. CDR3 amino acids: CASRSGPEGNQPQHF. The CDR3 DNA follows: TGTGCCAGCAGGTCAGGGCCAGAGGGCAATCAGCCCCAGCATTTT.

V is TRBV6-5 and J is TRBJ2-7, with D possibly TRBD1 on 5 matching bases. Between the trimmed V and J ends, which lost 0 bases and 2 bases, there was a span of 11 bases. The CDR3 totals 15 residues. CDR1 is MNHEY, CDR2 SVGAGI, per germline. The CDR3: CASSYSKGSPYEQYF. The DNA of the CDR3 is TGTGCCAGCAGTTACTCGAAGGGGTCCCCCTACGAGCAGTACTTC.

This chain connects TRBV5-1 to TRBJ1-1; no firm D call. The CDR3 runs 16 residues. Per the germline V gene, CDR1 is SGHRS and CDR2 is YFSETQ. With 1 base removed from V and 4 bases from J, the gap between germline ends came to 17 bases. This CDR3 reads CASSLSEWGGGTEAFF. For the CDR3, the DNA is TGCGCCAGCAGCTTGTCCGAATGGGGAGGAGGCACTGAAGCTTTCTTT.

The chain combines TRBV5-8 with TRBJ2-2, with 8 bases fitting TRBD2. This CDR3 comprises 16 residues. Germline trimming cut 3 bases from V and 7 bases from J; bases unmatched to any gene: 11. CDR1 is SGHTS, CDR2 YDEGEE, per germline. CDR3: CASSWPGSGGSGELFF. The CDR3 nucleotides read TGTGCCAGCAGCTGGCCGGGGAGCGGGGGCAGCGGGGAGCTGTTTTTT.

The genes are TRBV27 and TRBJ1-4; 10 bases align to TRBD1. This CDR3 spans 15 amino acids. Per germline, CDR1 MNHEY and CDR2 SMNVEV (reference sequence). Trimming cost V 6 bases and J 6 bases; bases outside gene matches: 7. The CDR3 DNA is TGTGCCAGCAGGGGGTTAGGGACAGGGGATGAAAAACTGTTTTTT. This codes for CASRGLGTGDEKLFF.

J is TRBJ2-1 and V is TRBV6-1, with TRBD2 matching over 13 bases. This CDR3 region has 15 residues. Germline V CDR1 and CDR2: MNHNS, SASEGT. The ends lost 0 bases at V and 10 bases at J; junction bases unmatched: 3. CDR3 region: CASSEATSGRREQFF. The CDR3 DNA reads as TGTGCCAGCAGTGAAGCGACTAGCGGGAGGCGGGAGCAGTTCTTC.

The chain couples TRBV30 to TRBJ1-2; tentatively, D is TRBD1 (6 bases). The CDR3 runs 14 residues. V lost 2 bases and J lost 2, with 12 bases in between. The germline V gene has CDR1 GTSNPN and CDR2 SVGIG (reference sequence). Written as DNA, the CDR3 is TGTGCCTGGAGTAGGGGGGGATCAAACTATGGCTACACCTTC. Amino acid sequence: CAWSRGGSNYGYTF.

The chain couples TRBV5-6 to TRBJ2-7; TRBD1 matches 7 bases. The CDR3 has 15 amino acids. Trimming removed 6 bases from V and 1 base from J; junction bases left unmatched: 10. In germline, CDR1 is SGHDT, CDR2 YYEEEE. CDR3 bases: TGTGCCAGCACAATCACAGGGGACCCATCCTACGAGCAGTACTTC. It is translated as CASTITGDPSYEQYF.

The rearrangement links TRBV18 to TRBJ1-5, with D perhaps TRBD1 (5 bases). Between the trimmed V and J ends, which lost 2 bases and 4 bases, there was a span of 9 bases. The CDR3 runs 14 residues. Germline V gene sequence: CDR1 KGHSH, CDR2 LQKENI. In DNA, the CDR3 is TGTGCCAGCTCACCATCGACAGAAAATCAGCCCCAGCATTTT. This sequence encodes CASSPSTENQPQHF.

This chain joins TRBV18 and TRBJ2-2, with 14 bases lining up with TRBD2. This CDR3 is 18 amino acids long. Germline CDR1 is KGHSH and CDR2 is LQKENI. J lost 3 bases, V lost 5 bases, and 8 bases had no gene match. The CDR3 loop is CASSSRLAGGPDTGELFF. CDR3 sequence (DNA): TGTGCCAGCTCATCCAGACTAGCGGGAGGGCCCGACACCGGGGAGCTGTTTTTT.

This chain links TRBV2 with TRBJ2-2; the D gene is possibly TRBD2 (6 bases). The V end was cut by 6 bases, the J end by 1 base, with 9 bases between. Germline-derived CDR1 and CDR2 are SNHLY and FYNNEI. The CDR3 sequence is 14 residues long. DNA for the CDR3: TGTGCCAGCAGAGGTAGCGGGAACACCGGGGAGCTGTTTTTT. It is translated as CASRGSGNTGELFF. Full variable domain (rest looked up from reference TRBV2 and TRBJ2-2): EPEVTQTPSHQVTQMGQEVILRCVPISNHLYFYWYRQILGQKVEFLVSFYNNEISEKSEIFDDQFSVERPDGSNFTLKIRSTKLEDSAMYFCASRGSGNTGELFFGEGSRLTVL.

The chain recombines TRBV18 with TRBJ2-1; 10 nucleotides match TRBD2. Germline assignment: CDR1 KGHSH and CDR2 LQKENI. Trimming cost V 6 bases and J 9 bases; bases outside gene matches: 11. The CDR3 covers 15 residues. The CDR3 here is CASSATGTSEGEQFF. The CDR3 nucleotides are TGTGCCAGCTCTGCTACCGGGACTAGCGAGGGTGAGCAGTTCTTC.

The rearrangement uses TRBV5-1 and TRBJ1-2; D is possibly TRBD1 (5 bases). The CDR3 is 14 residues long. The germline V gene encodes CDR1 SGHRS and CDR2 YFSETQ. Trimming removed 4 bases at V and 2 bases at J, with 12 bases between. The CDR3 here is CASSVVGGNYGYTF. CDR3 nucleotide sequence: TGCGCCAGCAGCGTCGTCGGGGGGAACTATGGCTACACCTTC.

The J gene is TRBJ2-7, the V gene TRBV30; 7 nucleotides agree with TRBD1. The CDR3 runs to 12 residues. The junction had 10 bases not matched to a gene; V was cut back by 7 bases and J by 7 bases. Germline V gene lookup returns CDR1 GTSNPN and CDR2 SVGIG (reference sequence). CDR3 DNA: TGTGCCTTCGGACAGGCTCCCTGGGAGCAGTACTTC. The encoded protein is CAFGQAPWEQYF.

This chain joins TRBV18 and TRBJ2-7; D gene unclear. V gave up 2 bases and J gave up 3 bases, with 11 bases separating them. Looked up from germline, CDR1 is KGHSH and CDR2 is LQKENI. The CDR3 covers 14 residues. CDR3 region: CASSPGEKVYEQYF. DNA for the CDR3: TGTGCCAGCTCACCAGGAGAGAAAGTCTACGAGCAGTACTTC.

J is TRBJ2-7 and V is TRBV6-1, with TRBD2 identical over 9 bases. The CDR3 runs to 13 residues. Looked up from germline, CDR1 is MNHNS and CDR2 is SASEGT. V was clipped by 9 bases and J by 4 bases; unmatched bases: 7. CDR3 amino acids: CASTLAGPYEQYF. The CDR3 DNA is TGTGCCAGTACGCTAGCGGGGCCATACGAGCAGTACTTC.

The rearrangement uses TRBV9 and TRBJ2-7, with 11 bases identical to TRBD2. Looked up from germline, CDR1 is SGDLS and CDR2 is YYNGEE. The CDR3 has 15 residues. Trimming at V came to 3 bases and at J to 2 bases, leaving 4 bases not matched to a gene. The CDR3 region is CASSEGLAVTYEQYF. The CDR3, as DNA: TGTGCCAGCAGCGAGGGACTAGCGGTGACCTACGAGCAGTACTTC. The full variable domain, rest sourced from reference TRBV9 and TRBJ2-7, is DSGVTQTPKHLITATGQRVTLRCSPRSGDLSVYWYQQSLDQGLQFLIQYYNGEERAKGNILERFSAQQFPDLHSELNLSSLELGDSALYFCASSEGLAVTYEQYFGPGTRLTVT.

V usage is TRBV30 and J usage is TRBJ2-1, with 8 bases fitting TRBD2. CDR1 GTSNPN and CDR2 SVGIG come from the germline V gene (reference sequence). V lost 1 base to trimming and J lost 6 bases; unmatched junction nucleotides: 2. This CDR3 has 13 residues. CDR3 bases: TGTGCCTGGAGTGAGGGACTAGGCAATGAGCAGTTCTTC. Translation gives CAWSEGLGNEQFF. The full variable domain, rest sourced from reference TRBV30 and TRBJ2-1, is SQTIHQWPATLVQPVGSPLSLECTVEGTSNPNLYWYRQAAGRGLQLLFYSVGIGQISSEVPQNLSASRPQDRQFILSSKKLLLSDSGFYLCAWSEGLGNEQFFGPGTRLTVL.